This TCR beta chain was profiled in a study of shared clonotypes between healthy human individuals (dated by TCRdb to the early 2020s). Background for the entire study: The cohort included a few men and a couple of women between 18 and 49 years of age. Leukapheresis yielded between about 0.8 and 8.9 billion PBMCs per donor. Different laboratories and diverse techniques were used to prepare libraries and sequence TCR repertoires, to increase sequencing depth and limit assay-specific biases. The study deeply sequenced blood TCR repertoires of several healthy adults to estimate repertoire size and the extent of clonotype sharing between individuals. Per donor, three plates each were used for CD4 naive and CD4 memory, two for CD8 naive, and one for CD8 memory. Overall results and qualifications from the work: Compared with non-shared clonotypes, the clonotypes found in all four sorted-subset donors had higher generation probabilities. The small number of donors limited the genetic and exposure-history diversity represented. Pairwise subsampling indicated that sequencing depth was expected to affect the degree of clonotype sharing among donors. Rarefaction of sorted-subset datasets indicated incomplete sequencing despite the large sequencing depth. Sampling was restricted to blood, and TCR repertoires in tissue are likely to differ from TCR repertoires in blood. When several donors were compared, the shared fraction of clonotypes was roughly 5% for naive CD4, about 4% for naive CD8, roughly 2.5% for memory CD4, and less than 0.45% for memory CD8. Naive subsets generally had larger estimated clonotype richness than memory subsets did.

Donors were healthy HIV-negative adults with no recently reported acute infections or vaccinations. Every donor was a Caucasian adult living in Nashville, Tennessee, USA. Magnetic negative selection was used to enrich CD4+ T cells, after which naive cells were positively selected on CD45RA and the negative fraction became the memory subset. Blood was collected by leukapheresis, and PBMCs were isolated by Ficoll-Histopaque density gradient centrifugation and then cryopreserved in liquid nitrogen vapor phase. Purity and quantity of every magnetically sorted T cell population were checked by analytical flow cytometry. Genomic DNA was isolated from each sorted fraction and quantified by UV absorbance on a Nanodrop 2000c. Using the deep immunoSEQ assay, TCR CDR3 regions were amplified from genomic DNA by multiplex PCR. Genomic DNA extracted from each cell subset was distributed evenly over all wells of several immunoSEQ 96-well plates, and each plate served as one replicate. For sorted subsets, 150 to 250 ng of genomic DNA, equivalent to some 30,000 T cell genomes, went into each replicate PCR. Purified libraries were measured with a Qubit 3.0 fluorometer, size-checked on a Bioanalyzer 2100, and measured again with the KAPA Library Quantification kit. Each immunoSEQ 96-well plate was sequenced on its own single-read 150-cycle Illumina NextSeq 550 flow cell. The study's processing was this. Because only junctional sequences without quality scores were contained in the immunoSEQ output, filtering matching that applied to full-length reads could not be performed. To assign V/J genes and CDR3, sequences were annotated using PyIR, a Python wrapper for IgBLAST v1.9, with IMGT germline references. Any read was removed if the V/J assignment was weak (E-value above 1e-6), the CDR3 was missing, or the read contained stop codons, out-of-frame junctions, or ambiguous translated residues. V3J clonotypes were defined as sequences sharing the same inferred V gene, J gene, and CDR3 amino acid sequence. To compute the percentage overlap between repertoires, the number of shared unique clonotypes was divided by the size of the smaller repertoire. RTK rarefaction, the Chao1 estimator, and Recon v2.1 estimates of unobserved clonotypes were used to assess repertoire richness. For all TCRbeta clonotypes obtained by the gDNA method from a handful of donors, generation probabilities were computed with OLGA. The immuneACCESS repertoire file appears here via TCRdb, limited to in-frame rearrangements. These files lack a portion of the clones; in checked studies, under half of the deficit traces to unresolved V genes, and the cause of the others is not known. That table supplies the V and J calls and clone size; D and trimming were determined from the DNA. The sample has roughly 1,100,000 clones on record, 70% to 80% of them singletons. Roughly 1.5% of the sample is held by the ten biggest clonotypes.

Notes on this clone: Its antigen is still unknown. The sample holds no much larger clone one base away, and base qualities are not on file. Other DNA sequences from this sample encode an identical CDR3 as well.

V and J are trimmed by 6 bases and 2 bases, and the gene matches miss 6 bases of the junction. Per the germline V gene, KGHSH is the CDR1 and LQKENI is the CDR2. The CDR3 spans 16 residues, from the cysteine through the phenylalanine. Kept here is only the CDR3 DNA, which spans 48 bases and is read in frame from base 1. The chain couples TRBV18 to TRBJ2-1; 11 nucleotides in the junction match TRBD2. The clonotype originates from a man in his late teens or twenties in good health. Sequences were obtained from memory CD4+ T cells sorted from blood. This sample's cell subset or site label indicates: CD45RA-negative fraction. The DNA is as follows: TGTGCCAGCTCCCCTGGGACTAGCGGAACCTACAATGAGCAGTTCTTC. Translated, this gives CASSPGTSGTYNEQFF.